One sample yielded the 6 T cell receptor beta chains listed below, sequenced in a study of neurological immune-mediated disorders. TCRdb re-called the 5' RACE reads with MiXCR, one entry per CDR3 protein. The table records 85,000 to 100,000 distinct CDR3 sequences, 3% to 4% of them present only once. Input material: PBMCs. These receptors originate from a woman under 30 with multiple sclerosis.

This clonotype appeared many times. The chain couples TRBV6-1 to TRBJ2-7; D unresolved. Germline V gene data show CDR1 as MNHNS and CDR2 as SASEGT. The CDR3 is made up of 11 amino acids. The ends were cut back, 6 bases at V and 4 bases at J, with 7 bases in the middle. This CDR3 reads CASRSPYEQYF. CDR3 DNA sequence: TGTGCCAGCAGGTCCCCATACGAGCAGTACTTC.

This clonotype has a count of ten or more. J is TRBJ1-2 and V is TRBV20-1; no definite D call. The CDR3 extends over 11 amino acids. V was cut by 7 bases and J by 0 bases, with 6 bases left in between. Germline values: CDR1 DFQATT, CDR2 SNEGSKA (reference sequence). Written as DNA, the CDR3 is TGCAGTGTGTCAGCTAACTATGGCTACACCTTC. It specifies CSVSANYGYTF.

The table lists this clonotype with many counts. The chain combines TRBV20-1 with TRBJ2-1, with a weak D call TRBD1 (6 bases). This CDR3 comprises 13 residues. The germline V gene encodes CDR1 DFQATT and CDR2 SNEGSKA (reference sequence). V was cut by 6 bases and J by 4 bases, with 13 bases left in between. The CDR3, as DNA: TGCAGTGCCCCAGGGGTGGGATACAATGAGCAGTTCTTC. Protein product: CSAPGVGYNEQFF.

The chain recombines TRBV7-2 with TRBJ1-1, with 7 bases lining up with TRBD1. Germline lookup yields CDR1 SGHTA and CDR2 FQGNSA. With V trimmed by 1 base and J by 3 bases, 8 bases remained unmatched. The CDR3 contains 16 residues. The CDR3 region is CASSLGAQGKYTEAFF. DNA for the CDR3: TGTGCCAGCAGCTTAGGAGCACAGGGGAAATACACTGAAGCTTTCTTT.

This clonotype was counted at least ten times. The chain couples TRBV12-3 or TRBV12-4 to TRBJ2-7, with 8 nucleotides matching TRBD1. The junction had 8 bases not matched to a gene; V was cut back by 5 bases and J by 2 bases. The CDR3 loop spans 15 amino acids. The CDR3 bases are TGTGCCAGCAGTCTTACCGGGACAGGAACCTACGAGCAGTACTTC. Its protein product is CASSLTGTGTYEQYF.

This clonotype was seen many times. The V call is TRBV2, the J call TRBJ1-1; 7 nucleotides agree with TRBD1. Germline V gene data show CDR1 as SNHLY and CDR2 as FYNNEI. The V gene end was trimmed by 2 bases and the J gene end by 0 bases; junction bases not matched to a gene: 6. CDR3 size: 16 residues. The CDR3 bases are TGTGCCAGCAGTGAATCTAGGGGGCTCATGAACACTGAAGCTTTCTTT. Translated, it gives CASSESRGLMNTEAFF. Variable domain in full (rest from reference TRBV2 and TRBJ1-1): EPEVTQTPSHQVTQMGQEVILRCVPISNHLYFYWYRQILGQKVEFLVSFYNNEISEKSEIFDDQFSVERPDGSNFTLKIRSTKLEDSAMYFCASSESRGLMNTEAFFGQGTRLTVV.